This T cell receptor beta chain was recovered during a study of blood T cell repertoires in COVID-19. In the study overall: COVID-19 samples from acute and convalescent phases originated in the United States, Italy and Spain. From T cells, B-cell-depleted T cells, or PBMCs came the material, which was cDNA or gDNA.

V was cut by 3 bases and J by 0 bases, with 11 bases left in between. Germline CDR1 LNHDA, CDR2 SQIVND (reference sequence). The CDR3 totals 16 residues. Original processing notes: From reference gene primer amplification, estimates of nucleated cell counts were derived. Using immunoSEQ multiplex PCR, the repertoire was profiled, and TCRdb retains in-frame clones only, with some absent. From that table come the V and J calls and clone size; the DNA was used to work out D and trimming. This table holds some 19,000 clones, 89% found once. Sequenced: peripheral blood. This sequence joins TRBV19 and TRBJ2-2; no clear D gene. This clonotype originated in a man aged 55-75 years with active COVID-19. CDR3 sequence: CASSILAEANTGELFF. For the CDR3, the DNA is TGTGCCAGTAGTATTCTGGCAGAAGCGAACACCGGGGAGCTGTTTTTT.